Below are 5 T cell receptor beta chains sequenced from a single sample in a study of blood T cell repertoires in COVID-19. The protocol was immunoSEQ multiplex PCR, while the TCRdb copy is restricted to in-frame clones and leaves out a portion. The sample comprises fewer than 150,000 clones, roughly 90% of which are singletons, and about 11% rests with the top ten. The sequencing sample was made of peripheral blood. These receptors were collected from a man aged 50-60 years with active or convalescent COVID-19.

CDR3 region: CASSIVLGGTGELFF. The CDR3 bases are TGTGCCAGTAGTATAGTTTTGGGGGGGACCGGGGAGCTGTTTTTT. The V and J genes are TRBV19 and TRBJ2-2; 7 bases map to TRBD2. V lost 1 base, J lost 5 bases, and 4 bases stayed unmatched. From germline, CDR1 is LNHDA and CDR2 SQIVND (reference sequence). The CDR3 is made up of 15 amino acids.

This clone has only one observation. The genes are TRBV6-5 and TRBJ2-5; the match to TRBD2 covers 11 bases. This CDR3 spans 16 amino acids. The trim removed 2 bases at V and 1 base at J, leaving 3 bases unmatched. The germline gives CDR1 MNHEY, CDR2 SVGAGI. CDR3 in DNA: TGTGCCAGCAGTTACGCGACTAGCGGGGCCCAAGAGACCCAGTACTTC. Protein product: CASSYATSGAQETQYF.

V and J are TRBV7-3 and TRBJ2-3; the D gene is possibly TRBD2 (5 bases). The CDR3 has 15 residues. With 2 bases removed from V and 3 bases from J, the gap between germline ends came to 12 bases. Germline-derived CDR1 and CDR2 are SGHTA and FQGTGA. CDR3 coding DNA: TGTGCCAGCAGCTTATCTTCTAGCACTACAGATACGCAGTATTTT. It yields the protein CASSLSSSTTDTQYF.

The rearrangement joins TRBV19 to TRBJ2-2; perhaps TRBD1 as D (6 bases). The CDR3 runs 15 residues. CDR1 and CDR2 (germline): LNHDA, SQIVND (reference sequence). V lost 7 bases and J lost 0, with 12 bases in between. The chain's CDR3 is CASKRGYANTGELFF. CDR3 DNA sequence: TGTGCCAGTAAGAGGGGGTACGCGAACACCGGGGAGCTGTTTTTT. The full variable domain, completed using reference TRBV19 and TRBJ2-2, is DGGITQSPKYLFRKEGQNVTLSCEQNLNHDAMYWYRQDPGQGLRLIYYSQIVNDFQKGDIAEGYSVSREKKESFPLTVTSAQKNPTAFYLCASKRGYANTGELFFGEGSRLTVL.

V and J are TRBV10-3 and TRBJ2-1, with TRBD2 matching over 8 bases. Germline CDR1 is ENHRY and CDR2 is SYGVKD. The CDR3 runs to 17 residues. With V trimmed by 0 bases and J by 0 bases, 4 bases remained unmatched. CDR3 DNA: TGTGCCATCAGTGAGTCTACTAGCGGAACCTCCTACAATGAGCAGTTCTTC. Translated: CAISESTSGTSYNEQFF.